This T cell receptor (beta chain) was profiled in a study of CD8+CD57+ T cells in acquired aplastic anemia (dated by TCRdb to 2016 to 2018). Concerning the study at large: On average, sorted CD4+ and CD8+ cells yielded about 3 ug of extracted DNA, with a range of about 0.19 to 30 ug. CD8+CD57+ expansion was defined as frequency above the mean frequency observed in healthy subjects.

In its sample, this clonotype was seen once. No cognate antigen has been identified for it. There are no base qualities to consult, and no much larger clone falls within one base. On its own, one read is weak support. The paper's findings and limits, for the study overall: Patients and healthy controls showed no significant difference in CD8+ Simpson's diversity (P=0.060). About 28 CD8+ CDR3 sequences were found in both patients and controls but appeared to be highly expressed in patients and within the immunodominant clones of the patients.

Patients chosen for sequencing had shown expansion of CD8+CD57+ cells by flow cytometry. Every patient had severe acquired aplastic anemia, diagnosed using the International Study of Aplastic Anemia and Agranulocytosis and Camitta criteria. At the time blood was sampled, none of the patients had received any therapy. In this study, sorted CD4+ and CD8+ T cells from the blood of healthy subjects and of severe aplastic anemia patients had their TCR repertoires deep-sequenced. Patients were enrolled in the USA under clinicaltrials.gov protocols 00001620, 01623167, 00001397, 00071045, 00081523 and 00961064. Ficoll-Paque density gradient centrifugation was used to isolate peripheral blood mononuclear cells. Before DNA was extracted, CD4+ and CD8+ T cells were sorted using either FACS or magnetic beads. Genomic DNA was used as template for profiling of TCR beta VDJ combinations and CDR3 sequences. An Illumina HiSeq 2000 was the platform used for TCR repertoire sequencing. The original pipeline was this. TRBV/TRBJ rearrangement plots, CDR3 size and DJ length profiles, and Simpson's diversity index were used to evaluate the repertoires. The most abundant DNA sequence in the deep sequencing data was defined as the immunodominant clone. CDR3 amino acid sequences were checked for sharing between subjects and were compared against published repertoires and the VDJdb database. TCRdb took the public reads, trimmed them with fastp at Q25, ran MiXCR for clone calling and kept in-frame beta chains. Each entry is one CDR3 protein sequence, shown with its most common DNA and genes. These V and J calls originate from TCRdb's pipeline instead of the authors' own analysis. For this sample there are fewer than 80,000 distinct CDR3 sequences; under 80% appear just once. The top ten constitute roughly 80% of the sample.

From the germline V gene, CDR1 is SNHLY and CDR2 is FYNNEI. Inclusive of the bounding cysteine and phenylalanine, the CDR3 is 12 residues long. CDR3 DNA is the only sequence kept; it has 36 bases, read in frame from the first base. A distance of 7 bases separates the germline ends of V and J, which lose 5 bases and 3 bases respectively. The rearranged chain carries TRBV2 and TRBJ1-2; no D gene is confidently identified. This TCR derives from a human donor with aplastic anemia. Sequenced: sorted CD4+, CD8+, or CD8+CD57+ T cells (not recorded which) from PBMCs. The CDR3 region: CASSPVYYGYTF. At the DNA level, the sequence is TGTGCCAGCAGTCCGGTTTACTATGGCTACACCTTC.